The present T cell receptor (beta chain) was sequenced within a study of cytomegalovirus exposure and HLA in healthy donors. Turning to the study itself: Out of about 190 million T cells, an earlier analysis found over 90 million unique TCR beta sequences in total. Within the Caucasian-associated ancestry cluster were approximately 77% of the approximately 400 genotyped donors.

Study-level findings and limits: Using a false discovery rate of 0.05, a later analysis showed that 15,000 to 20,000 TCR beta sequences were associated with HLA alleles. Immune exposure data for these donors was limited to CMV serostatus.

To note about this clone: Its antigen remains unknown.

The primer mix had 60 Vbeta and 13 Jbeta primers. Sequenced by immunoSEQ multiplex PCR; TCRdb stores in-frame clones only, minus some. The sample carries roughly 250,000 clones, approximately 80% recorded once. The CDR3 spans 14 residues. Germline V CDR1 and CDR2: SNHLY, FYNNEI. Trimming removed 4 bases from V and 1 base from J, with 10 bases in between. Sequenced: PBMCs. The V call is TRBV2, the J call TRBJ1-1; D unclear. The sequence came from a girl aged 2 to 9 in good health and CMV-seronegative. The CDR3 nucleotides are TGTGCCAGCAGTGGGTCCAGATGGAACACTGAAGCTTTCTTT. It encodes CASSGSRWNTEAFF.